This TCR beta chain derives from a study of OX40 agonist ivuxolimab in advanced cancers. With respect to the entire study: The costimulatory receptor OX40 (CD134) was targeted by ivuxolimab, a fully human IgG2 agonistic monoclonal antibody. The paper reports the monotherapy dose-escalation portion (N of about 50 patients) of the phase I ivuxolimab trial. Of the 50 to 55 dose-escalation patients, hepatocellular carcinoma was present in approximately 20, melanoma in roughly 15, renal cell carcinoma in 9 and head and neck cancer in 9. Partial responses occurred in three dose-escalation patients: two with cutaneous melanoma and one with hepatocellular carcinoma. Peripheral TCRbeta sequencing was intended to test whether TCR sequence diversity was altered and clonal T-cell expansion was caused by ivuxolimab. Intravenous ivuxolimab was administered to patients every 2 weeks at six dose levels: 0.01, 0.1, 0.3, 1.5, 3 and 10 mg/kg. Prior anti-PD-1, anti-PD-L1 or anti-CTLA-4 therapy was permitted, and checkpoint inhibitors had been received by more than 35% of dose-escalation patients. In the dose-escalation cohort, approximately 82% of patients were male, and the mean age was around 60 years with a range of roughly 20 to 79.

The trial excluded patients who had a history of autoimmune disease or who were on systemic immunosuppression. Peripheral blood for TCR sequencing was collected from all dose cohorts at baseline, on cycle 4 day 1, and on cycle 7 day 1. Samples were obtained from an open-label, multicenter, first-in-human phase I dose-escalation trial of ivuxolimab. Adults with locally advanced or metastatic melanoma, renal cell carcinoma, hepatocellular carcinoma or head and neck squamous cell carcinoma were enrolled in the trial. Before TCR sequencing, CD4+ T cells and CD8+ T cells were sorted from peripheral blood as separate populations. Genomic DNA was extracted from sorted cells for sequencing of the TCRbeta CDR3 region. The immunoSEQ Assay was used to sequence the TCRbeta CDR3 regions. TCRdb took over this immuneACCESS table, retaining in-frame rearrangements with V and J assigned. Such tables are incomplete; in checked studies, under half of the missing clones stem from an unresolved V gene, and the remainder is unexplained. The sample records about 79,000 clones, 80% to 95% of which are singletons. The ten largest make up about 0.54% of the sample.

V is pruned by 4 bases and J by 8 bases, leaving 7 bases of the junction without a gene match. Looking up the germline V gene yields CDR1 SGHRS and CDR2 YFSETQ. The CDR3 starts with the cysteine, ends with the phenylalanine, and has 15 residues. This entry keeps only the CDR3 DNA: 45 bases, framed from base 1. Results the study describes overall, beyond this receptor: At doses from 0.1 to 3.0 mg/kg, clonal expansion was seen in both CD4+ and CD8+ blood T cells between baseline and week 6. Partial responders in the 0.1-3.0 mg/kg groups had among the lowest normalized peripheral clonal expansion, especially among CD8+ T cells. After ivuxolimab, more expanded clones were found on average in CD8+ T cells than in CD4+ T cells. Which antigens the clonally expanded peripheral T cells were specific for was not determined. Low levels of normalized T-cell clonal expansion were also shown by some nonresponding patients.

Of note for this clone: Its antigen remains unidentified. There are no base qualities to consult, and no much larger clone falls within one base.

Rearrangement joined TRBV5-1 to TRBJ2-1, with 12 middle bases fitting TRBD2. The origin of this receptor is an adult with an advanced solid tumor such as melanoma, head and neck, liver or kidney cancer. Sequencing used CD4+ or CD8+ T cells sorted from blood, obtained in a trial of the OX40 agonist ivuxolimab. DNA sequence: TGCGCCAGCAGCCCCAGGACTAGCGGGAACCATGAGCAGTTCTTC. This sequence encodes CASSPRTSGNHEQFF.